Sequencing of this T cell receptor beta chain was carried out in a study of shared clonotypes between healthy human individuals. Between the trimmed V and J ends, which lost 5 bases and 14 bases, there was a span of 15 bases. Germline V gene lookup returns CDR1 MNHNS and CDR2 SASEGT. This CDR3 spans 12 amino acids. Measured with immunoSEQ multiplex PCR; TCRdb has only the in-frame clones, and not every one. The table includes 850,000 to 1,100,000 clones, roughly 80% detected once. This chain connects TRBV6-1 to TRBJ1-4; D call uncertain. The clonotype comes from a man younger than 35 in good health. Some clones in this sample may be carry-over from other donors' samples. Specimen: memory CD4+ T cells from PBMCs. Subset described: CD45RA-negative fraction. CDR3 in amino acids: CASSPVGYRLFF. CDR3 nucleotide sequence: TGTGCCAGCAGTCCGGTCGGATATCGGCTGTTTTTT.